The 5 T cell receptor beta chains presented below share a single source sample, sequenced in a study of shared clonotypes between healthy human individuals. Libraries were prepared by immunoSEQ multiplex PCR; TCRdb keeps only in-frame clonotypes and omits some of them. In the table there are around 2,000,000 clones, 85% to 95% of which are singletons. The sequencing sample was made of naive CD4+ T cells sorted from blood. Subset denoted: CD45RA+ positively selected. These receptors all come from a man younger than 30 in good health.

The rearrangement links TRBV27 to TRBJ2-3, with D perhaps matching TRBD2 (5 bases). This CDR3 spans 14 amino acids. The germline CDR1 and CDR2 sequences are MNHEY and SMNVEV (reference sequence). The V and J ends lost 0 bases and 6 bases respectively, with 10 bases between them. CDR3 DNA sequence: TGTGCCAGCAGTTTATCCACTAGAGGTGATACGCAGTATTTT. It yields the protein CASSLSTRGDTQYF.

This rearrangement joins TRBV6-5 to TRBJ1-6, with D unclear. The germline V gene has CDR1 MNHEY and CDR2 SVGAGI. The length of the CDR3 is 14 residues. V lost 1 base and J 9 bases, leaving 10 bases between the germline ends. The CDR3 here is CASSYFGTASPLHF. The CDR3 coding sequence is TGTGCCAGCAGTTACTTCGGAACAGCTTCACCCCTCCACTTT.

The rearrangement uses TRBV28 and TRBJ2-7, with TRBD1 as a possible D gene (6 bases). V lost 6 bases and J 2 bases, leaving 14 bases between the germline ends. Germline V gene lookup returns CDR1 MDHEN and CDR2 SYDVKM. The length of the CDR3 is 14 residues. The DNA of the CDR3 is TGTGCCAGCAGGGACAGTTTTATAACCTACGAGCAGTACTTC. Translating it yields CASRDSFITYEQYF.

This sequence joins TRBV2 and TRBJ2-7; D might be TRBD1 or TRBD2, each matching 6 bases. The germline V and J ends were trimmed by 5 bases and 4 bases, with 9 bases remaining between them. The germline V gene encodes CDR1 SNHLY and CDR2 FYNNEI. This CDR3 is 12 amino acids long. The CDR3 DNA reads TGTGCCAGCAGTCGGGGGCTATACGAGCAGTACTTC. This sequence encodes CASSRGLYEQYF.

The J gene is TRBJ2-7, the V gene TRBV21-1. TRBV21-1 is termed a pseudogene. The CDR3 is 16 amino acids. CDR3 region: CASSKTSYRDRNEQYF. The CDR3 DNA is TGTGCCAGCAGCAAAACCTCGTATCGGGACCGTAACGAGCAGTACTTC.